These T cell receptor beta chains were read from a single sample in a study of cytomegalovirus exposure and HLA in healthy donors. Profiling relied on immunoSEQ multiplex PCR, and the TCRdb table lists in-frame clones only, not all of them. The sample consists of roughly 120,000 clones, roughly 66% of them appearing once. Sequences were obtained from PBMCs. The receptors originated from a woman aged 25 to 45 in good health and CMV-seronegative. CDR3s include the opening cysteine and the closing phenylalanine or tryptophan. The order of the fields is J gene, D gene, V gene, clone size, CDR3 protein, CDR3 DNA. The D gene is left open where the match is weak. Size values are once, few and many counts, or a class for expanded clones, and some rows have none.

j_gene: TRBJ2-1; d_gene: TRBD2; v_gene: TRBV10-3; abundance: NA; CDR3aa: CAISESPRGTSGEQFF; CDR3nt: TGTGCCATCAGTGAATCCCCGAGGGGGACTAGCGGTGAGCAGTTCTTC
j_gene: TRBJ1-2; d_gene: TRBD1; v_gene: TRBV9; abundance: NA; CDR3aa: CASSVEGGRDGYTF; CDR3nt: TGTGCCAGCAGCGTAGAAGGGGGCAGAGATGGCTACACCTTC
j_gene: TRBJ1-1; d_gene: TRBD1; v_gene: TRBV28; abundance: NA; CDR3aa: CASSYGQGGTEAFF; CDR3nt: TGTGCCAGCAGTTATGGACAGGGAGGTACTGAAGCTTTCTTT
j_gene: TRBJ1-1; d_gene: TRBD1; v_gene: TRBV6-5; abundance: few; CDR3aa: CASSYVGQGAFF; CDR3nt: TGTGCCAGCAGTTATGTGGGACAGGGAGCTTTCTTT
j_gene: TRBJ1-1; d_gene: TRBD1; v_gene: TRBV6-4; abundance: NA; CDR3aa: CASSPGTENTEAFF; CDR3nt: TGTGCCAGCAGTCCCGGGACAGAGAACACTGAAGCTTTCTTT
j_gene: TRBJ1-6; d_gene: NA; v_gene: TRBV4-1; abundance: NA; CDR3aa: CASSPRGKNSPLHF; CDR3nt: TGCGCCAGCAGCCCGCGGGGTAAAAATTCACCCCTCCACTTT
j_gene: TRBJ1-1; d_gene: NA; v_gene: TRBV6-5; abundance: NA; CDR3aa: CASSYSGLQVNTEAFF; CDR3nt: TGTGCCAGCAGTTACTCGGGCCTTCAGGTGAACACTGAAGCTTTCTTT
j_gene: TRBJ2-7; d_gene: TRBD2; v_gene: TRBV19; abundance: NA; CDR3aa: CATSTSGIYEQYF; CDR3nt: TGTGCCACTTCGACTAGCGGAATTTACGAGCAGTACTTC
j_gene: TRBJ1-1; d_gene: TRBD1; v_gene: TRBV10-3; abundance: once; CDR3aa: CAISEGQGDTEAFF; CDR3nt: TGTGCCATCAGTGAGGGACAGGGCGACACTGAAGCTTTCTTT
j_gene: TRBJ1-1; d_gene: NA; v_gene: TRBV5-6; abundance: NA; CDR3aa: CASSLGAAEAFF; CDR3nt: TGTGCCAGCAGTCTAGGGGCCGCTGAAGCTTTCTTT
j_gene: TRBJ2-7; d_gene: TRBD2; v_gene: TRBV10-3; abundance: NA; CDR3aa: CAIRSTGLAIYEQYF; CDR3nt: TGTGCCATCAGGAGTACGGGACTAGCAATCTACGAGCAGTACTTC
j_gene: TRBJ2-1; d_gene: TRBD2; v_gene: TRBV5-1; abundance: NA; CDR3aa: CASSFGLVGLAEYNEQFF; CDR3nt: TGCGCCAGCAGCTTTGGACTTGTGGGACTAGCGGAATACAATGAGCAGTTCTTC
j_gene: TRBJ1-2; d_gene: NA; v_gene: TRBV4-3; abundance: NA; CDR3aa: CASSQDFPLNYGYTF; CDR3nt: TGCGCCAGCAGCCAAGATTTCCCACTTAACTATGGCTACACCTTC
j_gene: TRBJ1-5; d_gene: TRBD1; v_gene: TRBV28; abundance: NA; CDR3aa: CASRRTGSNQPQHF; CDR3nt: TGTGCCAGCAGAAGGACAGGGAGCAATCAGCCCCAGCATTTT
j_gene: TRBJ2-1; d_gene: TRBD2; v_gene: TRBV19; abundance: NA; CDR3aa: CASSQAGGYNEQFF; CDR3nt: TGTGCCAGTAGTCAAGCGGGAGGGTACAATGAGCAGTTCTTC
j_gene: TRBJ1-2; d_gene: NA; v_gene: TRBV7-2; abundance: NA; CDR3aa: CASSLLSGDYGYTF; CDR3nt: TGTGCCAGCAGCTTATTGTCAGGGGACTATGGCTACACCTTC
j_gene: TRBJ2-1; d_gene: NA; v_gene: TRBV29-1; abundance: NA; CDR3aa: CSVEGSQVF; CDR3nt: TGCAGCGTTGAAGGGTCCCAGGTCTTC
j_gene: TRBJ1-1; d_gene: NA; v_gene: TRBV10-3; abundance: NA; CDR3aa: CAIRENTLNTEAFF; CDR3nt: TGTGCCATCAGAGAAAACACCTTGAACACTGAAGCTTTCTTT
j_gene: TRBJ2-7; d_gene: NA; v_gene: TRBV27; abundance: NA; CDR3aa: CASSLRALGGFYEQYF; CDR3nt: TGTGCCAGCAGTTTGCGGGCGCTAGGTGGATTTTACGAGCAGTACTTC
j_gene: TRBJ1-4; d_gene: NA; v_gene: TRBV7-9; abundance: few; CDR3aa: CASSLTGTNEKLFF; CDR3nt: TGTGCCAGCAGCTTAACCGGGACTAATGAAAAACTGTTTTTT
j_gene: TRBJ2-1; d_gene: TRBD2; v_gene: TRBV4-1; abundance: NA; CDR3aa: CASSPTSGQESEQFF; CDR3nt: TGCGCCAGCAGCCCCACTAGCGGGCAGGAAAGTGAGCAGTTCTTC
j_gene: TRBJ2-7; d_gene: TRBD1; v_gene: TRBV28; abundance: NA; CDR3aa: CASAQGDSFGEQYF; CDR3nt: TGTGCCAGCGCCCAGGGGGACAGCTTTGGCGAGCAGTACTTC
j_gene: TRBJ2-5; d_gene: TRBD2; v_gene: TRBV4-1; abundance: NA; CDR3aa: CASSQGGLGETQYF; CDR3nt: TGCGCCAGCAGCCAAGGTGGACTAGGGGAGACCCAGTACTTC
j_gene: TRBJ2-1; d_gene: TRBD1; v_gene: TRBV4-3; abundance: NA; CDR3aa: CASSQELGTGYYNEQFF; CDR3nt: TGCGCCAGCAGCCAAGAACTAGGGACAGGGTATTACAATGAGCAGTTCTTC
j_gene: TRBJ2-1; d_gene: TRBD2; v_gene: TRBV7-9; abundance: NA; CDR3aa: CASSVAGTRDNEQFF; CDR3nt: TGCGCCAGCAGCGTAGCCGGGACTAGAGACAATGAGCAGTTCTTC
j_gene: TRBJ1-5; d_gene: NA; v_gene: TRBV5-1; abundance: NA; CDR3aa: CASSLDPNSRPQHF; CDR3nt: TGCGCCAGCAGCTTGGATCCGAATTCCAGGCCCCAGCATTTT
j_gene: TRBJ2-1; d_gene: TRBD2; v_gene: TRBV27; abundance: NA; CDR3aa: CASSLSSGGSYNEQFF; CDR3nt: TGTGCCAGCAGTTTATCTTCGGGAGGCTCCTACAATGAGCAGTTCTTC
j_gene: TRBJ1-1; d_gene: NA; v_gene: TRBV5-1; abundance: NA; CDR3aa: CASSLVARTEAFF; CDR3nt: TGCGCCAGCAGCTTGGTAGCGCGGACTGAAGCTTTCTTT
j_gene: TRBJ1-6; d_gene: NA; v_gene: TRBV27; abundance: NA; CDR3aa: CASRRWAANYNSPLHF; CDR3nt: TGTGCCAGCAGAAGATGGGCAGCTAACTATAATTCACCCCTCCACTTT
j_gene: TRBJ2-7; d_gene: TRBD1; v_gene: TRBV4-1; abundance: NA; CDR3aa: CASSRGQGGYEQYF; CDR3nt: TGCGCCAGCAGCCGTGGACAGGGAGGCTACGAGCAGTACTTC
j_gene: TRBJ1-2; d_gene: NA; v_gene: TRBV19; abundance: few; CDR3aa: CASSIQQGYYGYTF; CDR3nt: TGTGCCAGTAGTATCCAACAGGGTTACTATGGCTACACCTTC
j_gene: TRBJ2-1; d_gene: TRBD2; v_gene: TRBV10-2; abundance: medium-sized; CDR3aa: CASSGTSGKNEQFF; CDR3nt: TGCGCCAGCAGTGGGACTAGCGGGAAAAATGAGCAGTTCTTC
j_gene: TRBJ1-1; d_gene: NA; v_gene: TRBV5-1; abundance: once; CDR3aa: CASSLAGDSVEAFF; CDR3nt: TGCGCCAGCAGCTTGGCCGGGGATTCGGTGGAAGCTTTCTTT
j_gene: TRBJ1-6; d_gene: NA; v_gene: TRBV6-4; abundance: NA; CDR3aa: CASSEGTSNSPLHF; CDR3nt: TGTGCCAGCAGTGAAGGGACAAGTAATTCACCCCTCCACTTT
j_gene: TRBJ1-5; d_gene: TRBD1; v_gene: TRBV19; abundance: once; CDR3aa: CASSNRRVFRDRDTNSNQPQHF; CDR3nt: TGTGCCAGTAGTAATAGAAGGGTCTTTCGGGACAGGGATACCAATAGCAATCAGCCCCAGCATTTT
j_gene: TRBJ1-1; d_gene: TRBD1; v_gene: TRBV2; abundance: few; CDR3aa: CASRSGTGNTEAFF; CDR3nt: TGTGCCAGCAGGTCCGGGACAGGGAACACTGAAGCTTTCTTT
j_gene: TRBJ1-2; d_gene: NA; v_gene: TRBV30; abundance: few; CDR3aa: CAWTFSGDGYTF; CDR3nt: TGTGCCTGGACTTTTAGCGGTGATGGCTACACCTTC
j_gene: TRBJ2-7; d_gene: NA; v_gene: TRBV27; abundance: few; CDR3aa: CASSSGTYEQYF; CDR3nt: TGTGCCAGCAGTTCCGGGACCTACGAGCAGTACTTC
j_gene: TRBJ2-7; d_gene: TRBD2; v_gene: TRBV5-1; abundance: NA; CDR3aa: CASSTRESYEQYF; CDR3nt: TGCGCCAGCAGCACGCGGGAGTCCTACGAGCAGTACTTC
j_gene: TRBJ2-7; d_gene: NA; v_gene: TRBV6-6; abundance: NA; CDR3aa: CASTLGLYEQYF; CDR3nt: TGTGCCAGCACTCTGGGCCTTTACGAGCAGTACTTC
j_gene: TRBJ2-1; d_gene: TRBD2; v_gene: TRBV7-9; abundance: NA; CDR3aa: CASSLAALAGGLGNEQFF; CDR3nt: TGTGCCAGCAGCTTAGCGGCGCTAGCGGGAGGGCTCGGCAATGAGCAGTTCTTC
j_gene: TRBJ2-5; d_gene: TRBD2; v_gene: TRBV5-1; abundance: NA; CDR3aa: CASSLAFSAGEETQYF; CDR3nt: TGCGCCAGCAGCTTGGCGTTCAGTGCGGGAGAAGAGACCCAGTACTTC
j_gene: TRBJ1-1; d_gene: NA; v_gene: TRBV5-1; abundance: NA; CDR3aa: CASSPTLTLNTEAFF; CDR3nt: TGCGCCAGCAGCCCTACCTTAACCCTGAACACTGAAGCTTTCTTT
j_gene: TRBJ2-1; d_gene: NA; v_gene: TRBV20-1; abundance: NA; CDR3aa: CSARTHNEQFF; CDR3nt: TGCAGTGCTAGAACTCACAATGAGCAGTTCTTC
j_gene: TRBJ1-1; d_gene: TRBD1; v_gene: TRBV5-5; abundance: few; CDR3aa: CASSAQGGLNTEAFF; CDR3nt: TGTGCCAGCAGCGCGCAGGGGGGATTGAACACTGAAGCTTTCTTT
j_gene: TRBJ1-3; d_gene: TRBD1; v_gene: TRBV6-5; abundance: NA; CDR3aa: CASSRDRAGNTIYF; CDR3nt: TGTGCCAGCAGTCGGGACAGGGCTGGAAACACCATATATTTT
j_gene: TRBJ2-7; d_gene: TRBD2; v_gene: TRBV28; abundance: NA; CDR3aa: CASTLAGGYEQYF; CDR3nt: TGTGCCAGCACTTTAGCGGGAGGCTACGAGCAGTACTTC
j_gene: TRBJ1-4; d_gene: NA; v_gene: TRBV19; abundance: NA; CDR3aa: CASSITGTEKLFF; CDR3nt: TGTGCCAGTAGTATAACAGGGACTGAAAAACTGTTTTTT
j_gene: TRBJ2-7; d_gene: TRBD2; v_gene: TRBV11-2; abundance: few; CDR3aa: CASSYRSSGSSYEQYF; CDR3nt: TGTGCCAGCAGCTACCGTTCTAGCGGGAGCTCCTACGAGCAGTACTTC
j_gene: TRBJ1-2; d_gene: NA; v_gene: TRBV7-3; abundance: NA; CDR3aa: CASSLQGLYGYTF; CDR3nt: TGTGCCAGCAGCTTACAGGGACTCTATGGCTACACCTTC
j_gene: TRBJ1-1; d_gene: NA; v_gene: TRBV7-8; abundance: NA; CDR3aa: CASSSPGNTEAFF; CDR3nt: TGTGCCAGCAGCTCCCCCGGGAACACTGAAGCTTTCTTT
j_gene: TRBJ1-3; d_gene: NA; v_gene: TRBV19; abundance: NA; CDR3aa: CASSPGTPSSRNTIYF; CDR3nt: TGTGCCAGTAGTCCCGGGACACCTAGCTCTAGAAACACCATATATTTT
j_gene: TRBJ2-1; d_gene: NA; v_gene: TRBV7-9; abundance: NA; CDR3aa: CASSLAGDFYNEQFF; CDR3nt: TGTGCCAGCAGCTTAGCGGGAGATTTCTACAATGAGCAGTTCTTC
j_gene: TRBJ2-3; d_gene: NA; v_gene: TRBV10-3; abundance: NA; CDR3aa: CAISGGTGTDTQYF; CDR3nt: TGTGCCATCAGTGGGGGAACGGGGACAGATACGCAGTATTTT
j_gene: TRBJ2-1; d_gene: TRBD2; v_gene: TRBV4-1; abundance: few; CDR3aa: CASSQGRAGGPGNEQFF; CDR3nt: TGCGCCAGCAGCCAAGGCCGAGCGGGAGGGCCAGGAAATGAGCAGTTCTTC
j_gene: TRBJ1-1; d_gene: NA; v_gene: TRBV19; abundance: few; CDR3aa: CASSISGLEDTEAFF; CDR3nt: TGTGCCAGTAGTATTTCCGGGTTAGAAGACACTGAAGCTTTCTTT
j_gene: TRBJ2-3; d_gene: TRBD2; v_gene: TRBV27; abundance: NA; CDR3aa: CASSLGLAKTDTQYF; CDR3nt: TGTGCCAGCAGTTTGGGACTAGCGAAAACAGATACGCAGTATTTT